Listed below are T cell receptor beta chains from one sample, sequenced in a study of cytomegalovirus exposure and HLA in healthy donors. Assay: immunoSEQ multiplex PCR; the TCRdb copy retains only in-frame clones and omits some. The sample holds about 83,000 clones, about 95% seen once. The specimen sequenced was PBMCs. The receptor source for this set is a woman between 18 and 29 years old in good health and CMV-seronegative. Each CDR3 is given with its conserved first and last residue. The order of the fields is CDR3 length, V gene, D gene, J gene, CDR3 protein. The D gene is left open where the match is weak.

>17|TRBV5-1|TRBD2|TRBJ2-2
CASSFLGLAGSTGELFF
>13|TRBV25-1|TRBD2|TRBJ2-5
CASSDGGVETQYF
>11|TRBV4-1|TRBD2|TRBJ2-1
CASRRENEQFF
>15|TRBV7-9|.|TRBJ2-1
CASSLGSTKWNEQFF
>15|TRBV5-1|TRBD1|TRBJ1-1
CASSFRTGRDTEAFF
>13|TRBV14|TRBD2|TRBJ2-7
CARDGLAIYEQYF
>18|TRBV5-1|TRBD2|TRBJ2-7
CASSLVRLAGGPSYEQYF
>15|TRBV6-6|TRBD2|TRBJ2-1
CASRSGTSIYNEQFF
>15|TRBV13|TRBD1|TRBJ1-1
CASSLGTAGGPEAFF
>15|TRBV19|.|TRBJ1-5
CASSITVVGNQPQHF
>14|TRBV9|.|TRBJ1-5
CASSDGGGGQPQHF
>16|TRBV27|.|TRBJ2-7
CASSTMSTVNSYEQYF
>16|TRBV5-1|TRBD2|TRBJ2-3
CASSLTAGGHTDTQYF
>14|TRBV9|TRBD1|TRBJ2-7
CASSVGQGLHEQYF
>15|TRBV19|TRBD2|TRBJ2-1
CASTPSGSPYNEQFF
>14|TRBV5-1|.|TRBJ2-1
CASSLDSYYNEQFF
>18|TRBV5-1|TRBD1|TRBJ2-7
CASSLSPGTGRNPYEQYF
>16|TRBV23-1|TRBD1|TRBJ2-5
CASSQSHRGLGETQYF
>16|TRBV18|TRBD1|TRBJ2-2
CASSPAGQGVTGELFF
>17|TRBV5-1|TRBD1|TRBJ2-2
CASSLKDNRGQGGELFF
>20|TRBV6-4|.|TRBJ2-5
CASSHPQTEQITPNLETQYF
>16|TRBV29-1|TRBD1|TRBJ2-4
CSVEGGKSGGLNIQYF